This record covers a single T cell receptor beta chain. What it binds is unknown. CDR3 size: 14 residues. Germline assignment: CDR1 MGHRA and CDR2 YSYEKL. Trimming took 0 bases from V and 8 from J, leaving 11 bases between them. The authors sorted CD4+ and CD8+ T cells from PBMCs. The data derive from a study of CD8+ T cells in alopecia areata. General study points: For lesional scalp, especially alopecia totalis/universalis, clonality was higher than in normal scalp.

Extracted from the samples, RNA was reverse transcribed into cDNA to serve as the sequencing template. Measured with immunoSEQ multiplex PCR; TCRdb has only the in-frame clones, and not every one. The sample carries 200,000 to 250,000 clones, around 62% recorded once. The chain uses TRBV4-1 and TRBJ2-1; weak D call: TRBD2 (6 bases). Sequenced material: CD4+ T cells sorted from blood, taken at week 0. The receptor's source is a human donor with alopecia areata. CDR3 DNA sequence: TGCGCCAGCAGCCAAGAAGGTAGGGAGGATGAGCAGTTCTTC. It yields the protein CASSQEGREDEQFF.